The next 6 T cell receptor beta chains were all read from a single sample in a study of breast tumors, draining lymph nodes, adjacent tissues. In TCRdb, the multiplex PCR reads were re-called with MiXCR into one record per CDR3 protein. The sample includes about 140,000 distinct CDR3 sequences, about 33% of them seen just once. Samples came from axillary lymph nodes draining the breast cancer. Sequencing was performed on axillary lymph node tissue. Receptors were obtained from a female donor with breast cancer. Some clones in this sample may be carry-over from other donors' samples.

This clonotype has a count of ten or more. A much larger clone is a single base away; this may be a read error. CDR3 sequence reads: CSASPQIYNGQFF. In DNA, the CDR3 is TGCAGTGCTAGCCCCCAGATCTACAATGGGCAGTTCTTC. The gene calls are TRBV20-1 and TRBJ2-1, with D uncertain. Looked up from germline, CDR1 is DFQATT and CDR2 is SNEGSKA (reference sequence). The CDR3 has 13 amino acids.

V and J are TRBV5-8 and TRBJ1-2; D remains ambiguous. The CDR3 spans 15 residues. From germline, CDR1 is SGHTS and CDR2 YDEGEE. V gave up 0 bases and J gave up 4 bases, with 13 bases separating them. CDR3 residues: CASSLAPPGSYGYTF. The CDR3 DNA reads TGTGCCAGCAGCTTGGCCCCGCCGGGCTCCTATGGCTACACCTTC.

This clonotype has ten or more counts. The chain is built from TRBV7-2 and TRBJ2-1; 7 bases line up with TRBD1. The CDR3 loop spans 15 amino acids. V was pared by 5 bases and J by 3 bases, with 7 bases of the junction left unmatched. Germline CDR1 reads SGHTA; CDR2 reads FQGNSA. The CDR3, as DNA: TGTGCCAGCAGCACCGGCTCAGGGGGCTACAATGAGCAGTTCTTC. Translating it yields CASSTGSGGYNEQFF.

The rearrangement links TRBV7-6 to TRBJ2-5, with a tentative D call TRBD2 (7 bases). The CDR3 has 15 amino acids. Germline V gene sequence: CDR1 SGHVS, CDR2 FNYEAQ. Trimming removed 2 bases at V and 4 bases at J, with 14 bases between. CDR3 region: CASSLSGGARETQYF. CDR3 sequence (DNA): TGTGCCAGCAGCTTATCTGGGGGGGCTCGAGAGACCCAGTACTTC.

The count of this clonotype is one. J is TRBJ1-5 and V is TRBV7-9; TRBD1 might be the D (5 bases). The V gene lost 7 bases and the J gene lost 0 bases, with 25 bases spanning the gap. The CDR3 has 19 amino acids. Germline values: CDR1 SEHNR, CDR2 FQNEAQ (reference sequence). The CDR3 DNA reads TGTGCCAGCAAGTCCCGGGGCGGCACAGATAGAAATAGCAATCAGCCCCAGCATTTT. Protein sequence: CASKSRGGTDRNSNQPQHF.

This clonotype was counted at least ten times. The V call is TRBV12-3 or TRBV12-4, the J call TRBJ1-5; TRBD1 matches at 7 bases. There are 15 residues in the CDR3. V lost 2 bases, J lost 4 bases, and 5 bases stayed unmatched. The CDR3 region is CASSLSRGRNQPQHF. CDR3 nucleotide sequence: TGTGCCAGCAGTTTAAGCAGGGGGAGGAATCAGCCCCAGCATTTT.